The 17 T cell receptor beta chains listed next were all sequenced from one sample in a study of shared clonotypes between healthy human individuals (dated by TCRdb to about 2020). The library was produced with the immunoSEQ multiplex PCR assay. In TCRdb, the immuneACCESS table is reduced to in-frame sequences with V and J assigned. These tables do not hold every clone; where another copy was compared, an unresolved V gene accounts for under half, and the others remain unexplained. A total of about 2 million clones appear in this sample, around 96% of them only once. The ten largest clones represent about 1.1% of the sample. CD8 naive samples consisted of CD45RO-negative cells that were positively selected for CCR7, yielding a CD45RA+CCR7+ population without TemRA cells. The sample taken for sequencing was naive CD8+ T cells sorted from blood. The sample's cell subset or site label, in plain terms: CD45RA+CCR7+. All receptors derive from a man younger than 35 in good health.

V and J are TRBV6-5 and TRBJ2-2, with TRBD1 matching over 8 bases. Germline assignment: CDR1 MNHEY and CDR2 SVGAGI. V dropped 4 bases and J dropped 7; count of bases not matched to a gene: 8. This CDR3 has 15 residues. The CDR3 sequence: CASSSRQGAVGELFF. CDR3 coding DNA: TGTGCCAGCAGTTCGCGGCAGGGGGCGGTCGGGGAGCTGTTTTTT.

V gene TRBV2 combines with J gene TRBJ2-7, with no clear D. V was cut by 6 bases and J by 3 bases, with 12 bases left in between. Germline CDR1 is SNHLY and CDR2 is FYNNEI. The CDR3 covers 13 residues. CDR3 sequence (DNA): TGTGCCAGCAGCTCGGAAGCCATCTACGAGCAGTACTTC. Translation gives CASSSEAIYEQYF. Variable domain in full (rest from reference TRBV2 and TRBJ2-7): EPEVTQTPSHQVTQMGQEVILRCVPISNHLYFYWYRQILGQKVEFLVSFYNNEISEKSEIFDDQFSVERPDGSNFTLKIRSTKLEDSAMYFCASSSEAIYEQYFGPGTRLTVT.

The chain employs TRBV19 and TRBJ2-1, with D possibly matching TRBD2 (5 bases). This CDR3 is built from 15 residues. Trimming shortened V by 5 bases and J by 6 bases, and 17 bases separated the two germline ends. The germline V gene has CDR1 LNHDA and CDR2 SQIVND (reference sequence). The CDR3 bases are TGTGCCAGTAGTCTTTTGGACTTGCCTTTCAATGAGCAGTTCTTC. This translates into CASSLLDLPFNEQFF.

The DNA for the CDR3 is TGTGCCAGCAGCTTAACTAGCATCTACGAGCAGTACTTC. Protein sequence: CASSLTSIYEQYF. The V gene is TRBV7-2, the J gene TRBJ2-7, with D possibly being TRBD2 (6 bases). Germline CDR1 and CDR2: SGHTA and FQGNSA. CDR3 length: 13 residues. The ends were cut back, 2 bases at V and 3 bases at J, with 8 bases in the middle.

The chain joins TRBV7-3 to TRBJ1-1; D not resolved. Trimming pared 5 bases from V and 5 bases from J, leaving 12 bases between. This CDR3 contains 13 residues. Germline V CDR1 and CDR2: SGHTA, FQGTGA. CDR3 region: CASSTDGDTEAFF. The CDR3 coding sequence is TGTGCCAGCAGCACAGACGGGGATACTGAAGCTTTCTTT.

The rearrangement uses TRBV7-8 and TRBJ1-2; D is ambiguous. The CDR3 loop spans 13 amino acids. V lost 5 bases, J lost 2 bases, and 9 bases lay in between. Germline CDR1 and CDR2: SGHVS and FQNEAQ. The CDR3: CASSPTENYGYTF. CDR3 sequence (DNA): TGTGCCAGCAGCCCGACGGAGAACTATGGCTACACCTTC.

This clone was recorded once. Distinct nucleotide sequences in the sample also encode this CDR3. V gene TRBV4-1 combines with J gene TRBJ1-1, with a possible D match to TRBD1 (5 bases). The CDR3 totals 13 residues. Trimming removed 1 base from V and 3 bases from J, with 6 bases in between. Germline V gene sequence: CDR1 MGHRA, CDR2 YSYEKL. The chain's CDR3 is CASSQVGDTEAFF. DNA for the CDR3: TGCGCCAGCAGCCAAGTGGGGGACACTGAAGCTTTCTTT.

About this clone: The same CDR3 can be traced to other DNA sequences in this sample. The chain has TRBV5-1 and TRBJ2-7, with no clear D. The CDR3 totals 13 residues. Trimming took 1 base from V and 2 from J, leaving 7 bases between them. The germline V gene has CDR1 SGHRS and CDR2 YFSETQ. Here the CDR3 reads CASSLSPTYEQYF. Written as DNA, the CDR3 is TGCGCCAGCAGCTTGTCCCCAACCTACGAGCAGTACTTC.

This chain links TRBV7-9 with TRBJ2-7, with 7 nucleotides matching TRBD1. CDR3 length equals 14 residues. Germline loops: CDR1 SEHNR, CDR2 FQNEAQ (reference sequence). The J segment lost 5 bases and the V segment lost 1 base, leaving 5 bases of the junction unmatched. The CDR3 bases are TGTGCCAGCAGCTTAGTGAGGGGGCAGGACGAGCAGTACTTC. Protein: CASSLVRGQDEQYF.

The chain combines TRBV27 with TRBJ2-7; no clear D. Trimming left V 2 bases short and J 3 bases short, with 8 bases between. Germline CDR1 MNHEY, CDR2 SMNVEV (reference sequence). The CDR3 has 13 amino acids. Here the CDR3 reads CASSLGKGYEQYF. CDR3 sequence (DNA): TGTGCCAGCAGTTTAGGAAAGGGCTACGAGCAGTACTTC.

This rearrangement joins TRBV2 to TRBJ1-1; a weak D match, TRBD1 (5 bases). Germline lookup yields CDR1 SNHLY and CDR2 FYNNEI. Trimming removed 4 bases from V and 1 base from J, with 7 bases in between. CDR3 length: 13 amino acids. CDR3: CASSATENTEAFF. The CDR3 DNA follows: TGTGCCAGCAGTGCGACAGAGAACACTGAAGCTTTCTTT.

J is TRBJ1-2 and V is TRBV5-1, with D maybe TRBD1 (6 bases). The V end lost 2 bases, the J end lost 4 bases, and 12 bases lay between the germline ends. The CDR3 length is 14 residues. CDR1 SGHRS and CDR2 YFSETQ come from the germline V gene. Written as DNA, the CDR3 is TGCGCCAGCAGCTTCCGGGACACTGGCTATGGCTACACCTTC. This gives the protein CASSFRDTGYGYTF.

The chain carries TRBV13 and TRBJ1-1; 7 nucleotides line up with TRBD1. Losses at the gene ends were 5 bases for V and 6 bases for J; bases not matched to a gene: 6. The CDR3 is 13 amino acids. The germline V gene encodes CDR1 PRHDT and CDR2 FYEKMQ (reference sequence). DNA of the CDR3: TGTGCCAGCAGCCCAGACAGGGTCGCTGAAGCTTTCTTT. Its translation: CASSPDRVAEAFF.

The DNA for the CDR3 is TGTGCCAGCAGCTTAGAGGGGGCAGAAGAGCAGTACTTC. This gives the protein CASSLEGAEEQYF. The chain joins TRBV7-9 to TRBJ2-7; 7 bases align to TRBD1. In germline, CDR1 is SEHNR, CDR2 FQNEAQ (reference sequence). The CDR3 covers 13 residues. With V trimmed by 1 base and J by 7 bases, 4 bases remained unmatched.

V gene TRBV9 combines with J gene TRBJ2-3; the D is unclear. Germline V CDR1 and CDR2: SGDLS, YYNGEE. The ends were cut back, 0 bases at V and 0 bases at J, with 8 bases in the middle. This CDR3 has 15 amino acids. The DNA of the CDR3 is TGTGCCAGCAGCGTAGGTGACTTCAGCACAGATACGCAGTATTTT. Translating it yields CASSVGDFSTDTQYF. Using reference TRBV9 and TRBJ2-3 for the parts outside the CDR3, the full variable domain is DSGVTQTPKHLITATGQRVTLRCSPRSGDLSVYWYQQSLDQGLQFLIQYYNGEERAKGNILERFSAQQFPDLHSELNLSSLELGDSALYFCASSVGDFSTDTQYFGPGTRLTVL.

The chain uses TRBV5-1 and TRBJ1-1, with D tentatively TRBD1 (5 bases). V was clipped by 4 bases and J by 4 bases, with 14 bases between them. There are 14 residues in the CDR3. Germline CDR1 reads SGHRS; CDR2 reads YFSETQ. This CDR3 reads CASSPIRGTTEAFF. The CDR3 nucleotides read TGCGCCAGCAGCCCAATCAGAGGGACCACTGAAGCTTTCTTT. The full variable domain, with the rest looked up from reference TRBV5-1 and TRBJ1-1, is KAGVTQTPRYLIKTRGQQVTLSCSPISGHRSVSWYQQTPGQGLQFLFEYFSETQRNKGNFPGRFSGRQFSNSRSEMNVSTLELGDSALYLCASSPIRGTTEAFFGQGTRLTVV.

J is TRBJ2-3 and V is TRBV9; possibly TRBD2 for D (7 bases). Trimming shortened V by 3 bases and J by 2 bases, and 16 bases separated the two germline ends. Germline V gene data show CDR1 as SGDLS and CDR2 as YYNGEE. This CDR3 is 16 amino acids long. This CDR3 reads CASSAVGGGNTDTQYF. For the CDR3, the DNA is TGTGCCAGCAGCGCCGTAGGGGGGGGTAACACAGATACGCAGTATTTT.